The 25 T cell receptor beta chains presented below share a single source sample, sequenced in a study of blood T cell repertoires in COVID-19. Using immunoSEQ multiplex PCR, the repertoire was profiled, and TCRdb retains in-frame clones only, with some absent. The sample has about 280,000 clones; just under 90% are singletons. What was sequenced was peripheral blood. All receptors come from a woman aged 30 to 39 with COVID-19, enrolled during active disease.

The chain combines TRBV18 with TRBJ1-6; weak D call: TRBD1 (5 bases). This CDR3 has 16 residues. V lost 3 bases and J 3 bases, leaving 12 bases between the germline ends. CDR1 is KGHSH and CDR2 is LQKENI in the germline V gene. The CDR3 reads CASSPQGYGYNSPLHF. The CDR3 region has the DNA TGTGCCAGCTCACCCCAGGGTTATGGCTATAATTCACCCCTCCACTTT.

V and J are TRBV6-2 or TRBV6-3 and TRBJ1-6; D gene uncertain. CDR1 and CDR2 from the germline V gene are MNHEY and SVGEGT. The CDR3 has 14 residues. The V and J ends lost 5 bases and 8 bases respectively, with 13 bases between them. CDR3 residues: CASSIFVLDSPLHF. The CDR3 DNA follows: TGTGCCAGCAGTATATTTGTCCTAGATTCACCCCTCCACTTT.

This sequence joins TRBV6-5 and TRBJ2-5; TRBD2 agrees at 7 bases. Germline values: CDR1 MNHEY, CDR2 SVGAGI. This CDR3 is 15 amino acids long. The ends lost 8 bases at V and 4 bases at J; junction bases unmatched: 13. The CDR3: CASRRSGERRETQYF. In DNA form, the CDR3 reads TGTGCCAGCCGGCGGAGCGGGGAAAGGAGAGAGACCCAGTACTTC.

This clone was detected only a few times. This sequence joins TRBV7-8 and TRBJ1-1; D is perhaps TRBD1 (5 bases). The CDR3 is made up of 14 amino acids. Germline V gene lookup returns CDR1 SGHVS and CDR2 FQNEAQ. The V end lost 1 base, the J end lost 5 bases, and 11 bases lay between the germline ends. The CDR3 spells CASSLGHSGTEAFF. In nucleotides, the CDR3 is TGTGCCAGCAGCTTAGGACATTCAGGGACTGAAGCTTTCTTT.

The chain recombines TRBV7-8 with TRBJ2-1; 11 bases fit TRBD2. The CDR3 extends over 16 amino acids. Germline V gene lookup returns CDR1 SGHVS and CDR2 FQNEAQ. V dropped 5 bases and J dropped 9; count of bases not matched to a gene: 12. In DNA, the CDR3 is TGTGCCAGCAGCCGCGTTGCTAGCGGGGGGAACGGTGAGCAGTTCTTC. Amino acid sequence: CASSRVASGGNGEQFF. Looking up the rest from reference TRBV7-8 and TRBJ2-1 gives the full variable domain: GAGVSQSPRYKVAKRGQDVALRCDPISGHVSLFWYQQALGQGPEFLTYFQNEAQLDKSGLPSDRFFAERPEGSVSTLKIQRTQQEDSAVYLCASSRVASGGNGEQFFGPGTRLTVL.

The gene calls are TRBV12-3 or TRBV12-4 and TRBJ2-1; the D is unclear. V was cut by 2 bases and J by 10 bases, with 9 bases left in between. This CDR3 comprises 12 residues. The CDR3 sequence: CASSLLAREQFF. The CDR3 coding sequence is TGTGCCAGCAGTTTACTTGCCCGGGAGCAGTTCTTC.

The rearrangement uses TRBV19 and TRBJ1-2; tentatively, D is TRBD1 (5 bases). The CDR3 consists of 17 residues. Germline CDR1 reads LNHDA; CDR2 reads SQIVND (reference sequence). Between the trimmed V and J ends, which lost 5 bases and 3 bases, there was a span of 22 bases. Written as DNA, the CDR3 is TGTGCCAGTAGTGGCGTGGACAACCTGACTTACGACTATGGCTACACCTTC. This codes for CASSGVDNLTYDYGYTF.

CDR3 in amino acids: CASSRNGGTEAFF. CDR3 nucleotide sequence: TGCGCCAGCAGCCGAAACGGGGGCACTGAAGCTTTCTTT. V gene TRBV5-1 combines with J gene TRBJ1-1; maybe TRBD1 (5 bases). The V gene's germline CDR1 is SGHRS and CDR2 YFSETQ. The V end was cut by 4 bases, the J end by 4 bases, with 11 bases between. There are 13 residues in the CDR3.

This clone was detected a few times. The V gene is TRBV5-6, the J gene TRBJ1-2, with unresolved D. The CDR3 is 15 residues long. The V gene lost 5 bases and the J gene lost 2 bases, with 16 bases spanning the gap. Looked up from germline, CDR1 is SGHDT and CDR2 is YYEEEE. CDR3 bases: TGTGCCAGCAGTCCGAGGAGCAGTCCGAACTATGGCTACACCTTC. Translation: CASSPRSSPNYGYTF.

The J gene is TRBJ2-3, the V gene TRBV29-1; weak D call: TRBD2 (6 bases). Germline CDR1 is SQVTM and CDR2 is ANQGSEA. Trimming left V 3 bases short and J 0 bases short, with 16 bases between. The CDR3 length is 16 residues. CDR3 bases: TGCAGCGTTGATGGGTTGCGGGACCCCAGCACAGATACGCAGTATTTT. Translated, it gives CSVDGLRDPSTDTQYF.

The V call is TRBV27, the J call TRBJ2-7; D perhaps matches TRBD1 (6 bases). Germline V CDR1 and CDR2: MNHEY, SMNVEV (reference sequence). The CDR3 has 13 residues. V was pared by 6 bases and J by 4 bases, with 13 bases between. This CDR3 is CASSIRDTYEQYF. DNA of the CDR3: TGTGCCAGCAGCATCCGGGACACTTACGAGCAGTACTTC.

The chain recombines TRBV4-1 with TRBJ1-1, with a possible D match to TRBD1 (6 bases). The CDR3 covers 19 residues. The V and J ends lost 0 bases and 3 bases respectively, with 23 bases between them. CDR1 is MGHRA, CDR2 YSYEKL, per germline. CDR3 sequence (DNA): TGCGCCAGCAGCCAAGATTCCATAATCGGGACATATGGCCACACTGAAGCTTTCTTT. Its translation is CASSQDSIIGTYGHTEAFF.

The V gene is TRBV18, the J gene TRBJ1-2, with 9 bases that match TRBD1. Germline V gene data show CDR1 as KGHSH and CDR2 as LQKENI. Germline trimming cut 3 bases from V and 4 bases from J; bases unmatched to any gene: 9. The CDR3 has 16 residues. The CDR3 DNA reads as TGTGCCAGCTCACCGCTCGAAACAGGGGGCAGCTATGGCTACACCTTC. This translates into CASSPLETGGSYGYTF.

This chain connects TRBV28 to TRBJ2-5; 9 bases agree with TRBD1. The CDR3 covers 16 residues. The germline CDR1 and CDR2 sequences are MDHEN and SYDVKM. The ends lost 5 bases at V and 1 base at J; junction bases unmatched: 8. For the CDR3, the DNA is TGTGCCAGCAGTCCATGGACAGGGGCGCCCCAAGAGACCCAGTACTTC. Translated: CASSPWTGAPQETQYF.

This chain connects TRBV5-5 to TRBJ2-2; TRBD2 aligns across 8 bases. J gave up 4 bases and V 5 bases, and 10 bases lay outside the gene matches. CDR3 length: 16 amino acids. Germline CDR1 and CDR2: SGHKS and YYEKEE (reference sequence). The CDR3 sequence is CASSITGGLGTGELFF. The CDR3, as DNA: TGTGCCAGCAGTATCACGGGGGGGCTGGGCACCGGGGAGCTGTTTTTT.

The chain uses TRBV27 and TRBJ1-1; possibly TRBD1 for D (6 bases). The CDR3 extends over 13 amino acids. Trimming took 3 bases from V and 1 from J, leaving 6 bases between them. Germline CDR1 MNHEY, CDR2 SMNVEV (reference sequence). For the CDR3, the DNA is TGTGCCAGCAGTTTGGGGGCGAACACTGAAGCTTTCTTT. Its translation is CASSLGANTEAFF.

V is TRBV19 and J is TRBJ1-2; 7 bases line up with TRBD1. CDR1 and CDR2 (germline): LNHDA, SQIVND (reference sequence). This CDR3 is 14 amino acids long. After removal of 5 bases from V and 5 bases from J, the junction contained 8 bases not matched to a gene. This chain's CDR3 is CASSHAGTAYGYTF. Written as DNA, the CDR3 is TGTGCCAGTAGTCACGCCGGGACAGCGTATGGCTACACCTTC.

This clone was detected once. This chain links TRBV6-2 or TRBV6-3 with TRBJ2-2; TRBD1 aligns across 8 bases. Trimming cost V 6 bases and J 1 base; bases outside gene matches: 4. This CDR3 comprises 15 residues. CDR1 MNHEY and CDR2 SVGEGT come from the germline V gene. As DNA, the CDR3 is TGTGCCAGCAGCCAACAGGGGGTGAACACCGGGGAGCTGTTTTTT. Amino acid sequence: CASSQQGVNTGELFF.

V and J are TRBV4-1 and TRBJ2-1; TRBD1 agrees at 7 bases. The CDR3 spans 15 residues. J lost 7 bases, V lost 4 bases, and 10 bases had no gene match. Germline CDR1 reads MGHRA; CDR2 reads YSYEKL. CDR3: CASSRIQGLGNEQFF. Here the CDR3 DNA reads TGCGCCAGCAGCCGGATACAGGGGTTAGGAAATGAGCAGTTCTTC.

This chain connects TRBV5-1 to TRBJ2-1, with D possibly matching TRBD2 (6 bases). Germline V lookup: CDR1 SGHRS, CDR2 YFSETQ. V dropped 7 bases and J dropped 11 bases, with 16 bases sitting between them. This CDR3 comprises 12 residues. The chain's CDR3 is CASSDPGTQQFF. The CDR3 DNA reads TGCGCCAGCTCGGATCCCGGGACTCAGCAGTTCTTC.

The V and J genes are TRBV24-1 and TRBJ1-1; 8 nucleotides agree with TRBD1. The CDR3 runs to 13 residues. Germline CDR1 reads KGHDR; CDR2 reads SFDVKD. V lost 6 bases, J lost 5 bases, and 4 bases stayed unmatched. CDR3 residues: CATSPGGVTEAFF. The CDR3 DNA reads TGTGCCACCAGTCCAGGGGGCGTGACTGAAGCTTTCTTT.

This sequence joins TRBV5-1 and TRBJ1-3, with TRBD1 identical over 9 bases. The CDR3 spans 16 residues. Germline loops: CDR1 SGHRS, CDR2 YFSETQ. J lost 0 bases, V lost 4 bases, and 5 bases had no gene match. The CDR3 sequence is CASSGDRAFSGNTIYF. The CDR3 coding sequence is TGCGCCAGCAGCGGGGACAGGGCCTTCTCTGGAAACACCATATATTTT.

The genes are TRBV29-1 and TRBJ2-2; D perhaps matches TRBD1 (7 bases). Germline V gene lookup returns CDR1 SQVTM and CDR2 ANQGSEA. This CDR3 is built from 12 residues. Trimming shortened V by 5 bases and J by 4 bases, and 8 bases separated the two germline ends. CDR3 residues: CSVQGGTGELFF. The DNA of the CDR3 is TGCAGCGTTCAGGGGGGCACCGGGGAGCTGTTTTTT.

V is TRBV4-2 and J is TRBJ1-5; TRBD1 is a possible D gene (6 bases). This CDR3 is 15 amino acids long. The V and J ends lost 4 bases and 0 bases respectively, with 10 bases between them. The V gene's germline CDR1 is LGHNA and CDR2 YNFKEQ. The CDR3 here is CASSPGVGSNQPQHF. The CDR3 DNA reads TGTGCCAGCAGCCCAGGGGTCGGTAGCAATCAGCCCCAGCATTTT.

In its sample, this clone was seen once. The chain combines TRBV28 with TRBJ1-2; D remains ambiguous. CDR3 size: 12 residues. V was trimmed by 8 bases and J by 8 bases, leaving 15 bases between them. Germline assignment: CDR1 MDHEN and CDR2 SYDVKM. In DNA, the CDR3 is TGTGCCAGCGGCCCACGGGTTCGGGGCTACACCTTC. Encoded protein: CASGPRVRGYTF.